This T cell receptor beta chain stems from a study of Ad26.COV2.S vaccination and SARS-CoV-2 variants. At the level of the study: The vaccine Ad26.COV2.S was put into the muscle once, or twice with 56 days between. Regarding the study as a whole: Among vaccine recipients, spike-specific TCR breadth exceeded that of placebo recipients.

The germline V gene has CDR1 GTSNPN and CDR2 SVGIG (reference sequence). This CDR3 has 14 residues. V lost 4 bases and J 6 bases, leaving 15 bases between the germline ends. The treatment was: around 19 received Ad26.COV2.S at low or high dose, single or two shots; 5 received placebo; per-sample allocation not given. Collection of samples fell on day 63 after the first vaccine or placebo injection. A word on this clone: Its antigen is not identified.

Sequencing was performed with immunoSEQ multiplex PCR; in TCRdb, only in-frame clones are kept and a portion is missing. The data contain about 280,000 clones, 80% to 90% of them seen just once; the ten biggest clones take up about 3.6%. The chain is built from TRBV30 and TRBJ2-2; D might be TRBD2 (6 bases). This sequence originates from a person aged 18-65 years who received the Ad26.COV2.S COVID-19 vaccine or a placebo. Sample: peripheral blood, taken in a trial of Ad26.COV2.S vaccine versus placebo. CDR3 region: CAWTVGGLPGELFF. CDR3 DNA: TGTGCCTGGACTGTGGGAGGACTTCCCGGGGAGCTGTTTTTT.